The 15 T cell receptor beta chains listed next were all sequenced from one sample in a study of cytomegalovirus exposure and HLA in healthy donors. A multiplex PCR was run with 60 Vbeta primers and 13 Jbeta primers. Repertoires were generated with immunoSEQ multiplex PCR, while TCRdb's copy carries only in-frame clones and drops some. The sample shows around 150,000 clones, about three quarters of them seen only once. The sample comprised PBMCs. The receptors come from a man aged 40-50 years in good health and CMV-seronegative.

This chain joins TRBV5-1 and TRBJ2-5; no clear D gene. V lost 3 bases and J 2 bases, leaving 14 bases between the germline ends. Germline CDR1 reads SGHRS; CDR2 reads YFSETQ. The CDR3 is 15 residues long. This chain's CDR3 is CASSSYPLRQETQYF. The CDR3 nucleotides read TGCGCCAGCAGCTCTTACCCCCTCAGACAAGAGACCCAGTACTTC.

V gene TRBV12-5 combines with J gene TRBJ1-5, with a tentative D call TRBD1 (5 bases). Trimming cost V 5 bases and J 0 bases, with 14 bases left between them. The germline CDR1 and CDR2 sequences are LGHNT and FRNRAP. The length of the CDR3 is 16 residues. The CDR3 is CASGRDFRDSNQPQHF. CDR3 in DNA: TGTGCTAGTGGTCGAGATTTCAGGGATAGCAATCAGCCCCAGCATTTT.

This rearrangement joins TRBV9 to TRBJ1-3; TRBD1 might be the D (6 bases). Trimming took 0 bases from V and 0 from J, leaving 13 bases between them. CDR3 length: 17 amino acids. Germline CDR1 is SGDLS and CDR2 is YYNGEE. DNA of the CDR3: TGTGCCAGCAGCGTAGCCCAGGGGACACTCTCTGGAAACACCATATATTTT. Protein: CASSVAQGTLSGNTIYF.

The chain carries TRBV2 and TRBJ2-1, with TRBD2 matching over 8 bases. This CDR3 is built from 15 residues. The V segment lost 6 bases and the J segment 4 bases; nucleotides outside the gene matches: 8. The germline gives CDR1 SNHLY, CDR2 FYNNEI. CDR3 sequence reads: CASRDMERGYNEQFF. CDR3 nucleotides: TGTGCCAGCAGGGACATGGAGCGGGGGTACAATGAGCAGTTCTTC.

V is TRBV2 and J is TRBJ2-7; the match to TRBD2 covers 7 bases. The germline V gene has CDR1 SNHLY and CDR2 FYNNEI. CDR3 length equals 14 residues. V shed 3 bases and J 2 bases; nucleotides not matched to a gene: 4. DNA of the CDR3: TGTGCCAGCAGTGAGCAGCTAGCGGCCTACGAGCAGTACTTC. Its translation: CASSEQLAAYEQYF.

V is TRBV27 and J is TRBJ2-6; D remains ambiguous. Trimming shortened V by 7 bases and J by 4 bases, and 11 bases separated the two germline ends. The germline V gene encodes CDR1 MNHEY and CDR2 SMNVEV (reference sequence). This CDR3 spans 14 amino acids. DNA for the CDR3: TGTGCCAGCACCACCGGCGGCGGGGCCAACGTCCTGACTTTC. Its translation is CASTTGGGANVLTF. Complete variable domain (other parts from reference TRBV27 and TRBJ2-6): EAQVTQNPRYLITVTGKKLTVTCSQNMNHEYMSWYRQDPGLGLRQIYYSMNVEVTDKGDVPEGYKVSRKEKRNFPLILESPSPNQTSLYFCASTTGGGANVLTFGAGSRLTVL.

This clone turned up a few times. The chain carries TRBV23-1 and TRBJ2-7, with 8 bases identical to TRBD1. TRBV23-1 is placed among ORFs of uncertain function. The ends lost 0 bases at V and 7 bases at J; junction bases unmatched: 5. This CDR3 is 14 amino acids long. The CDR3 is CASSQSGTGGEQYF. In DNA, the CDR3 is TGCGCCAGCAGTCAATCCGGGACAGGAGGTGAGCAGTACTTC.

The genes are TRBV27 and TRBJ2-2; the D is unclear. This CDR3 comprises 12 residues. From germline, CDR1 is MNHEY and CDR2 SMNVEV (reference sequence). Trimming left V 5 bases short and J 6 bases short, with 7 bases between. CDR3 in DNA: TGTGCCAGCAGTGGTCGGGCCGGGGAGCTGTTTTTT. Translated: CASSGRAGELFF.

V is TRBV6-1 and J is TRBJ2-5; D might be TRBD2 (7 bases). Per the germline V gene, CDR1 is MNHNS and CDR2 is SASEGT. The CDR3 covers 16 residues. Trimming left V 0 bases short and J 5 bases short, with 16 bases between. The CDR3: CASSEAGVGGRETQYF. CDR3 in DNA: TGTGCCAGCAGTGAAGCGGGGGTGGGGGGGCGTGAGACCCAGTACTTC.

The genes are TRBV18 and TRBJ2-5; weak D call: TRBD1 (5 bases). V was trimmed by 2 bases and J by 5 bases, leaving 9 bases between them. The CDR3 has 13 amino acids. CDR1 and CDR2 from the germline V gene are KGHSH and LQKENI. CDR3 DNA sequence: TGTGCCAGCTCACCAAAGGGGCGGGAGACCCAGTACTTC. Translated, it gives CASSPKGRETQYF.

This chain connects TRBV11-2 to TRBJ2-3, with D uncertain. The CDR3 consists of 16 residues. The V end lost 0 bases, the J end lost 5 bases, and 15 bases lay between the germline ends. Per germline, CDR1 SGHAT and CDR2 FQNNGV. The CDR3 DNA reads as TGTGCCAGCAGCTTAGAGTCGGGTGATGGTTTAGATACGCAGTATTTT. Translating it yields CASSLESGDGLDTQYF.

In its sample, this clone was seen a few times. J is TRBJ1-4 and V is TRBV5-1; 7 nucleotides agree with TRBD1. Germline values: CDR1 SGHRS, CDR2 YFSETQ. CDR3 size: 14 residues. After removal of 0 bases from V and 6 bases from J, the junction contained 2 bases not matched to a gene. The CDR3 DNA follows: TGCGCCAGCAGCTTGGGGGACAGCTATGAAAAACTGTTTTTT. It is translated as CASSLGDSYEKLFF.

The V call is TRBV4-1, the J call TRBJ2-3; 8 nucleotides agree with TRBD1. CDR3 length: 16 residues. V shed 5 bases, J shed 0 bases, and the junction held 7 bases outside the gene matches. The V gene's germline CDR1 is MGHRA and CDR2 YSYEKL. CDR3 DNA: TGCGCCAGCAGCGGAACCGGGACAGGAAGCACAGATACGCAGTATTTT. This sequence encodes CASSGTGTGSTDTQYF.

The rearrangement joins TRBV4-1 to TRBJ2-1, with 10 bases aligning to TRBD2. This CDR3 has 15 residues. Germline V gene lookup returns CDR1 MGHRA and CDR2 YSYEKL. After removal of 0 bases from V and 5 bases from J, the junction contained 1 base not matched to a gene. CDR3 DNA: TGCGCCAGCAGCCAAGATGGACTAGCGGACAATGAGCAGTTCTTC. It codes for CASSQDGLADNEQFF.

This clone was picked up a small number of times. This chain uses TRBV13 with TRBJ2-5, with TRBD1 as a possible D gene (6 bases). Germline V gives CDR1 PRHDT, CDR2 FYEKMQ (reference sequence). The V end lost 1 base, the J end lost 2 bases, and 11 bases lay between the germline ends. The CDR3 consists of 15 residues. The CDR3 region is CASSLEGELQETQYF. The CDR3 region has the DNA TGTGCCAGCAGCTTAGAGGGGGAGCTGCAAGAGACCCAGTACTTC. The full variable domain, in which reference TRBV13 and TRBJ2-5 provide the parts outside the CDR3, is AAGVIQSPRHLIKEKRETATLKCYPIPRHDTVYWYQQGPGQDPQFLISFYEKMQSDKGSIPDRFSAQQFSDYHSELNMSSLELGDSALYFCASSLEGELQETQYFGPGTRLLVL.